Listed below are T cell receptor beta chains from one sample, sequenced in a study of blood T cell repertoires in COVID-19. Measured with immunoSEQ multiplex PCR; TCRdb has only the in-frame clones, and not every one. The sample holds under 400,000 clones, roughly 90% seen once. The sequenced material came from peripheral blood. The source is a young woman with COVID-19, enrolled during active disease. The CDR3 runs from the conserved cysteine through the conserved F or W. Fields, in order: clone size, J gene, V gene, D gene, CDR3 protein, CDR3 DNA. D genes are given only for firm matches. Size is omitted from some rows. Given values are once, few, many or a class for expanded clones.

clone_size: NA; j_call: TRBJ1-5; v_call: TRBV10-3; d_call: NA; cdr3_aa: CAISETWTASNQPQHF; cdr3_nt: TGTGCCATCAGTGAGACTTGGACAGCAAGCAATCAGCCCCAGCATTTT
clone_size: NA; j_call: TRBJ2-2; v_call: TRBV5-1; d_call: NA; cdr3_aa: CASSFSGSQTGELFF; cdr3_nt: TGCGCCAGCAGCTTTTCCGGGAGCCAGACCGGGGAGCTGTTTTTT
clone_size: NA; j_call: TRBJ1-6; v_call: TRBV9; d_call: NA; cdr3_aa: CASSVARGEDSPLHF; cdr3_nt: TGTGCCAGCAGCGTAGCCAGGGGTGAGGATTCACCCCTCCACTTT
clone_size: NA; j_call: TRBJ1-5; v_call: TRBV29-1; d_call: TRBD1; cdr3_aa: CSVVVTDREDQPQHF; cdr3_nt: TGCAGCGTAGTGGTAACCGACAGGGAGGATCAGCCCCAGCATTTT
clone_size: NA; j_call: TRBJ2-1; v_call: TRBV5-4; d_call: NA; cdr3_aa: CASSLDRIGAKNEQFF; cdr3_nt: TGTGCCAGCAGCCTGGATCGGATTGGGGCGAAGAATGAGCAGTTCTTC
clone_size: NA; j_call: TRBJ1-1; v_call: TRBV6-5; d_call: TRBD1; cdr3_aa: CASSSRQGGTEAFF; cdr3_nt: TGTGCCAGCAGCTCAAGACAGGGCGGCACTGAAGCTTTCTTT
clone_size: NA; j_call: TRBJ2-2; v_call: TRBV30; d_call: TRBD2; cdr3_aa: CAWSRGSGRATGELFF; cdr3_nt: TGTGCCTGGAGTAGAGGTAGCGGGAGAGCCACCGGGGAGCTGTTTTTT
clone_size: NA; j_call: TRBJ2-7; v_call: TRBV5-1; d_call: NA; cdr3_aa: CASSLVGSATYEQYF; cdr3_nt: TGCGCCAGCAGCTTGGTCGGTAGCGCCACCTACGAGCAGTACTTC
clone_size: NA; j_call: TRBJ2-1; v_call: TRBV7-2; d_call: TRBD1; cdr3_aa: CASTLRGQGSNEQFF; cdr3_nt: TGTGCCAGCACCCTACGTGGACAGGGCAGCAATGAGCAGTTCTTC
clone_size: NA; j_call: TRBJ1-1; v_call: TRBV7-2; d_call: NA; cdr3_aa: CASSPLAGMNTEAFF; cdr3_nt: TGTGCCAGCAGCCCCCTGGCAGGGATGAACACTGAAGCTTTCTTT
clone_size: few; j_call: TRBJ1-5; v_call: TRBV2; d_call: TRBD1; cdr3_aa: CASSEGGGWGQPQHF; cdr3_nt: TGTGCCAGCAGTGAAGGAGGGGGCTGGGGTCAGCCCCAGCATTTT
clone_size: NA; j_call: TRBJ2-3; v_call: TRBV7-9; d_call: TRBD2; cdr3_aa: CASSLGLRREVPDTQYF; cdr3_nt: TGTGCCAGCAGCTTAGGTCTTCGGCGGGAGGTTCCAGATACGCAGTATTTT
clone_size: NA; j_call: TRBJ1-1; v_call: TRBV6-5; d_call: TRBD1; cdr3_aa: CASSYTRQGDTEAFF; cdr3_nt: TGTGCCAGCAGTTACACACGACAGGGAGACACTGAAGCTTTCTTT
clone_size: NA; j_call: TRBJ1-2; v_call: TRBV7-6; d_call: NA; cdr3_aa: CASSLGNNGGYTF; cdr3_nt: TGTGCCAGCAGCTTAGGCAATAACGGGGGCTACACCTTC
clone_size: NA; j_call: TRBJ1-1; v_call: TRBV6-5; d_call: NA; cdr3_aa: CASSYSRVEARRAFF; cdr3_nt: TGTGCCAGCAGTTACTCGAGAGTGGAAGCGCGTCGGGCTTTCTTT
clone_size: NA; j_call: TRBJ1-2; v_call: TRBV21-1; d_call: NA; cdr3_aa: CASSIGTVYGYTF; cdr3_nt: TGTGCCAGCAGCATAGGGACAGTGTATGGCTACACCTTC
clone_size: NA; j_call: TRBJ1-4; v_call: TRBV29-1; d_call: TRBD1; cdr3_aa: CSARGQGKVSGTNEKLFF; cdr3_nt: TGCAGCGCTCGCGGACAGGGAAAGGTATCGGGAACTAATGAAAAACTGTTTTTT
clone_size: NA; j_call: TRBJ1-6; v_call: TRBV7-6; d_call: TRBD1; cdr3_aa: CASSPRGDRSYNSPLHF; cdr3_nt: TGTGCCAGCAGCCCCAGGGGGGACCGCTCCTATAATTCACCCCTCCACTTT
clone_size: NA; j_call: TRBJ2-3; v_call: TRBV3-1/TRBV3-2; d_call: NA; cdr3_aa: CASSQEVGSRTDTQYF; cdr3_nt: TGTGCCAGCAGCCAAGAGGTAGGGAGTCGCACAGATACGCAGTATTTT
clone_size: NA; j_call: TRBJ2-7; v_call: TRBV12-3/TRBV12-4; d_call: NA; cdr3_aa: CASSYDKYEQYF; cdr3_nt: TGTGCCAGCAGTTACGACAAATACGAGCAGTACTTC
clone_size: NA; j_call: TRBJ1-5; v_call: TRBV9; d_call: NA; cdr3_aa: CASSVGLSNQPQHF; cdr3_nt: TGTGCCAGCAGCGTAGGACTTAGCAATCAGCCCCAGCATTTT
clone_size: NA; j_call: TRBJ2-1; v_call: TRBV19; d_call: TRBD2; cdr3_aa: CASSPGGLAGSNEQFF; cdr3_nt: TGTGCCAGTAGTCCTGGGGGACTAGCGGGCAGCAATGAGCAGTTCTTC
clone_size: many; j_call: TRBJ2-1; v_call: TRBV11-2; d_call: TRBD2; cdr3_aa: CASSLGLAGYNEQFF; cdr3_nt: TGTGCCAGCAGCTTAGGGCTAGCGGGTTACAATGAGCAGTTCTTC
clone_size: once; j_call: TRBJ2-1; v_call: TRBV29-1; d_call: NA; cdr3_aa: CSVESRSSYNEQFF; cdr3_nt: TGCAGCGTTGAGAGCCGTAGCTCCTACAATGAGCAGTTCTTC
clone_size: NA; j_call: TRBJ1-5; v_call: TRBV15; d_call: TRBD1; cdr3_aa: CATSITAVLGTGGQPQHF; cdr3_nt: TGTGCCACCAGCATAACCGCTGTACTAGGTACAGGGGGACAGCCCCAGCATTTT
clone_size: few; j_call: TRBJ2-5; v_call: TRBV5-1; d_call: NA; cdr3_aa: CASSLLVGETQYF; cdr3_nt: TGCGCCAGCAGCTTACTAGTTGGGGAGACCCAGTACTTC
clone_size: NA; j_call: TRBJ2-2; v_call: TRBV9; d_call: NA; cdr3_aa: CASSVLARTGELFF; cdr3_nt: TGTGCCAGCAGCGTCTTAGCGAGGACCGGGGAGCTGTTTTTT
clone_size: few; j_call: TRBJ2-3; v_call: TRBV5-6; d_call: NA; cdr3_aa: CASSLGRTDTQYF; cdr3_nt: TGTGCCAGCAGCTTGGGGCGCACAGATACGCAGTATTTT
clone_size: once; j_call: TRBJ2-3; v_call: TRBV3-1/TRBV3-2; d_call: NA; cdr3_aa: CASSPGGYTDTQYF; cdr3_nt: TGTGCCAGCAGCCCCGGCGGATACACAGATACGCAGTATTTT
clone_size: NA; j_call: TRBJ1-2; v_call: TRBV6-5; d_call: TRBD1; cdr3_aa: CASSYRDRGYGYTF; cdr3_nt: TGTGCCAGCAGTTACCGGGACAGGGGTTATGGCTACACCTTC
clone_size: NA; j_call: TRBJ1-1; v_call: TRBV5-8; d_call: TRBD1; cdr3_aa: CASSLDAGGAAEAFF; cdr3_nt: TGTGCCAGCAGCTTGGATGCAGGGGGCGCGGCTGAAGCTTTCTTT
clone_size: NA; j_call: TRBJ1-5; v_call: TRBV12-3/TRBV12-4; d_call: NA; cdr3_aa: CASTDINQPQHF; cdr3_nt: TGTGCCAGCACCGACATAAATCAGCCCCAGCATTTT
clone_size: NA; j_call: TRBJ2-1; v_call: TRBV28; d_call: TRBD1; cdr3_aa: CASSLWGQGWFF; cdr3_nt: TGTGCCAGCAGTTTATGGGGACAGGGGTGGTTCTTC
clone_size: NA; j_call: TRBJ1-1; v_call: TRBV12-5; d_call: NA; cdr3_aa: CASASTGTTEAFF; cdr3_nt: TGTGCTAGTGCCTCGACGGGAACCACTGAAGCTTTCTTT
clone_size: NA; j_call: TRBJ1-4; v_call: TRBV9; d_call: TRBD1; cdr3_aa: CASSGRQGPGEKLFF; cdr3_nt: TGTGCCAGCAGCGGCCGACAGGGCCCAGGGGAAAAACTGTTTTTT
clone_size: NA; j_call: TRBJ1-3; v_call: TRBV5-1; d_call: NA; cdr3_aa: CASSSWGGNTIYF; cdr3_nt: TGCGCCAGCAGCTCCTGGGGCGGAAACACCATATATTTT
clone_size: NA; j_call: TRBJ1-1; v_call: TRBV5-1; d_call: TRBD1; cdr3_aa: CASSLGQGFTEAFF; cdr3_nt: TGCGCCAGCAGCCTGGGACAGGGGTTCACTGAAGCTTTCTTT
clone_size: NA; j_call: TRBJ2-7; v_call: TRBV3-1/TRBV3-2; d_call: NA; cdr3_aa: CASSQGSGGYEPYEQYF; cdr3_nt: TGTGCCAGCAGCCAGGGTTCGGGCGGGTACGAACCCTACGAGCAGTACTTC
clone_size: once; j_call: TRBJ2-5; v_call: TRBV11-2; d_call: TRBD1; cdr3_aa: CASSWGQGIGTQYF; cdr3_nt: TGTGCCAGCAGCTGGGGACAGGGTATAGGCACCCAGTACTTC
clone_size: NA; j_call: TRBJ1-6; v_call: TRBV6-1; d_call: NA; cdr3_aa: CASSESESRNSPLHF; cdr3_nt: TGTGCCAGCAGTGAGTCGGAGAGTAGGAATTCACCCCTCCACTTT
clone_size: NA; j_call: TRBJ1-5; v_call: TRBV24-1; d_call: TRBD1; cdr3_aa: CATSDAGQGENQPQHF; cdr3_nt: TGTGCCACCAGTGACGCCGGACAGGGCGAGAATCAGCCCCAGCATTTT
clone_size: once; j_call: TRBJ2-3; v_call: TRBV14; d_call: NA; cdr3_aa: CASSPARDTQYF; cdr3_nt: TGTGCCAGCAGCCCCGCTAGAGATACGCAGTATTTT
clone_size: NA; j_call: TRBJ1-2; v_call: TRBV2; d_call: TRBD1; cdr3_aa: CASSGGQGNGYTF; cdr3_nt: TGTGCCAGCAGTGGTGGACAGGGAAATGGCTACACCTTC
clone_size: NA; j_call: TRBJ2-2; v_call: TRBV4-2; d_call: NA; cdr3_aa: CASSQDLANTGELFF; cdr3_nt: TGTGCCAGCAGCCAAGATCTAGCGAACACCGGGGAGCTGTTTTTT
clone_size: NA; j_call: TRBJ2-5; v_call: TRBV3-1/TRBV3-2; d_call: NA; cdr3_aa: CASSPGGWGRAETQYF; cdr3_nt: TGTGCCAGCAGCCCCGGGGGTTGGGGCAGGGCTGAGACCCAGTACTTC
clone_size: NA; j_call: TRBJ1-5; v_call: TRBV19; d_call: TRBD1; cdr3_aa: CASRPTGDFNQPQHF; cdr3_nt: TGTGCCAGTCGCCCGACAGGGGATTTCAATCAGCCCCAGCATTTT
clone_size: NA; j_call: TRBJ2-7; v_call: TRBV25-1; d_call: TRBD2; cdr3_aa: CASSEWNEAGGEQYF; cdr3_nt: TGTGCCAGCAGTGAATGGAACGAAGCGGGAGGCGAGCAGTACTTC
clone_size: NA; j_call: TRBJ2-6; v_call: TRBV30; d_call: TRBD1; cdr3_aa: CAWSTYMDRGPGANVLTF; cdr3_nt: TGTGCCTGGAGTACTTACATGGACAGGGGGCCTGGGGCCAACGTCCTGACTTTC
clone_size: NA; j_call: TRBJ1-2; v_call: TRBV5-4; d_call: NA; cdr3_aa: CASSFAGDYGYTF; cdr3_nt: TGTGCCAGCAGCTTCGCGGGGGACTATGGCTACACCTTC
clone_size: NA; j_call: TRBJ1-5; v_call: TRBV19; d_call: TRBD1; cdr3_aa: CASSSGQLLQGDIWIGNQPQHF; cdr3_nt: TGTGCCAGTAGTAGCGGCCAACTTTTACAGGGGGATATCTGGATTGGGAATCAGCCCCAGCATTTT
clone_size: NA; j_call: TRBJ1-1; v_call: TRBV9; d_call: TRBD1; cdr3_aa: CASSRRSTGETEAFF; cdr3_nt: TGTGCCAGCAGCCGACGGAGTACAGGGGAAACTGAAGCTTTCTTT
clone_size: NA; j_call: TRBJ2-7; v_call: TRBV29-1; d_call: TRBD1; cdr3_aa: CSVLPTGTGPNEQYF; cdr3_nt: TGCAGCGTCCTCCCCACCGGGACAGGGCCCAACGAGCAGTACTTC
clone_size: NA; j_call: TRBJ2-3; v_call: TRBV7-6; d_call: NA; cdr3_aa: CASSLDTGEGDTQYF; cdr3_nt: TGTGCCAGCAGCTTAGACACGGGAGAGGGAGATACGCAGTATTTT
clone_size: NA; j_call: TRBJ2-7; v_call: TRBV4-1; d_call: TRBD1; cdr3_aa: CASSQGGSGTGVAYEQYF; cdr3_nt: TGCGCCAGCAGCCAAGGGGGGTCTGGGACAGGGGTCGCCTACGAGCAGTACTTC
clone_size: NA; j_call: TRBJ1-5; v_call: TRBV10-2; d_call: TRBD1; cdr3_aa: CASSDGQGVANQPQHF; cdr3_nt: TGCGCCAGCAGTGACGGACAGGGGGTAGCTAATCAGCCCCAGCATTTT